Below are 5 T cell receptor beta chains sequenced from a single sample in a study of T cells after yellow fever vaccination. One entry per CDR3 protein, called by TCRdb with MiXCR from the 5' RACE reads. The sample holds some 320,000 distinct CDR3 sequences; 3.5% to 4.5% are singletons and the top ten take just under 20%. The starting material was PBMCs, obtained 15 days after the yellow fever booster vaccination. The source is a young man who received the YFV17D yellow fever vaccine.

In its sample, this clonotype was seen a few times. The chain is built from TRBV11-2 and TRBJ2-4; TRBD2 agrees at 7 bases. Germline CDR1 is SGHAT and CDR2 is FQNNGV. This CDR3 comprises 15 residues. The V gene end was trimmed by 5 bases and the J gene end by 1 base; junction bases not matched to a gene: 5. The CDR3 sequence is CASSDGGWAKNIQYF. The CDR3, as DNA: TGTGCCAGCAGCGACGGGGGGTGGGCCAAAAACATTCAGTACTTC.

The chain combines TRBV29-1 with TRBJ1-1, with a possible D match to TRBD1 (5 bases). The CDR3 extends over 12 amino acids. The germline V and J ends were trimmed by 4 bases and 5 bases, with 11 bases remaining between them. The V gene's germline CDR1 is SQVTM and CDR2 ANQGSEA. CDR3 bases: TGCAGCGTTGTAATCGGGGGGACTGAAGCTTTCTTT. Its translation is CSVVIGGTEAFF.

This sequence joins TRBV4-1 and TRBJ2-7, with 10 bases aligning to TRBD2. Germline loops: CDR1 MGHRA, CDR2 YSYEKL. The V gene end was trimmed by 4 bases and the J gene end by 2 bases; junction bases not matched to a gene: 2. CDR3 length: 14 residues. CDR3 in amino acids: CASSPSGGTYEQYF. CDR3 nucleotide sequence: TGCGCCAGCAGCCCTAGCGGGGGAACCTACGAGCAGTACTTC.

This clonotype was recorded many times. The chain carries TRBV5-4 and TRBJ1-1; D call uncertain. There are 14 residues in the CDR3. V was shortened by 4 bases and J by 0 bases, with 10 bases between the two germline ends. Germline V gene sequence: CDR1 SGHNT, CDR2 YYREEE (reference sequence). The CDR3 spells CASSPSAVNTEAFF. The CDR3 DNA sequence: TGTGCCAGCAGCCCTTCTGCAGTGAACACTGAAGCTTTCTTT.

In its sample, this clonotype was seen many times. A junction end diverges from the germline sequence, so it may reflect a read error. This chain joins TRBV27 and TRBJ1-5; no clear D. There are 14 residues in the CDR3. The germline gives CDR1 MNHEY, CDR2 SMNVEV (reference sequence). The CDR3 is CASRLGRSNQPQHF. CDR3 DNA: TGTGCTAGCAGACTGGGTAGGAGCAATCAGCCCCAGCATTTT.